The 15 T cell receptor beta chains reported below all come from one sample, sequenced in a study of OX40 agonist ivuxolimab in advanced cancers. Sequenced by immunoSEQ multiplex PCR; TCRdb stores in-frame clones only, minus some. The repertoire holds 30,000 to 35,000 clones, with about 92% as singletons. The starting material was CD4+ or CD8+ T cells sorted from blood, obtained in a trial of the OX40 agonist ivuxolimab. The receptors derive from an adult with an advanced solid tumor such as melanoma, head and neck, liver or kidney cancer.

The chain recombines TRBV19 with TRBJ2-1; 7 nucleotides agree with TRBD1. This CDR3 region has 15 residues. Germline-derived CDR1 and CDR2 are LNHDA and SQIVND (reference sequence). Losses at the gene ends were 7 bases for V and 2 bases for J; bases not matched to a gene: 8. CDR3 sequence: CASTPGDRAYNEQFF. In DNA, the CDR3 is TGTGCCAGTACCCCAGGAGACAGGGCCTACAATGAGCAGTTCTTC.

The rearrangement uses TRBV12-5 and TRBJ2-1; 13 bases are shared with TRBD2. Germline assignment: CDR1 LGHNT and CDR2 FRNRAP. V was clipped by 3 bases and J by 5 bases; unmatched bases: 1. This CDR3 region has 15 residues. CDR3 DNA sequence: TGTGCTAGTGGTTTACTAGCGGGGGGGAACAATGAGCAGTTCTTC. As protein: CASGLLAGGNNEQFF.

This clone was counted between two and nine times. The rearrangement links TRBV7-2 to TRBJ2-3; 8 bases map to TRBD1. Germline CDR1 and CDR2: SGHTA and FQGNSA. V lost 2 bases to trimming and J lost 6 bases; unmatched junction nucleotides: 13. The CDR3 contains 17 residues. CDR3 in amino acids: CASSLRGPTGAGDTQYF. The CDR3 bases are TGTGCCAGCAGCTTAAGGGGGCCGACAGGGGCGGGCGATACGCAGTATTTT.

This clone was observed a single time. The CDR3 spells CASSSPGYEQYF. The DNA of the CDR3 is TGTGCCAGCAGTTCTCCTGGGTACGAGCAGTACTTC. The V call is TRBV7-6, the J call TRBJ2-7; D ambiguous. V was cut by 6 bases and J by 4 bases, with 10 bases left in between. From germline, CDR1 is SGHVS and CDR2 FNYEAQ. The CDR3 runs 12 residues.

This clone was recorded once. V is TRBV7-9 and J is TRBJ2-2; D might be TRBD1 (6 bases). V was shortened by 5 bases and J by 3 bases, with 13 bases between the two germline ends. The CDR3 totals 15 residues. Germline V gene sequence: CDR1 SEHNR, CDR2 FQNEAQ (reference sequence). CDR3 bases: TGTGCCAGCAGCCCACGGGACACCCACACCGGGGAGCTGTTTTTT. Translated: CASSPRDTHTGELFF.

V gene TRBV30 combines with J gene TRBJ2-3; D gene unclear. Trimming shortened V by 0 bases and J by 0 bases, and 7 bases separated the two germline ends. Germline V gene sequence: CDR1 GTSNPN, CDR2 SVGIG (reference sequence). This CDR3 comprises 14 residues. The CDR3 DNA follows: TGTGCCTGGAGTGTATCCAGAAGCACAGATACGCAGTATTTT. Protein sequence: CAWSVSRSTDTQYF.

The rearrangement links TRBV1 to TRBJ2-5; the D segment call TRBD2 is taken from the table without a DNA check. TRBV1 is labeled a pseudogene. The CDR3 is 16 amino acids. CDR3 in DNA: TGCACCAGCAGCCGTTTCGGGACTAGCGGGCAAGAGACCCAGTACTTC. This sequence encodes CTSSRFGTSGQETQYF.

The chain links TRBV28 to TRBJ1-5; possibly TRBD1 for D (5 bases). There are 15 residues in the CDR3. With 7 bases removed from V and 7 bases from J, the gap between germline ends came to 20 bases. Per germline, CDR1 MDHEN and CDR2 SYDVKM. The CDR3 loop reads CASTSGTGVEQPQHF. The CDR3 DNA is TGTGCCAGCACTTCCGGGACCGGGGTAGAACAGCCCCAGCATTTT.

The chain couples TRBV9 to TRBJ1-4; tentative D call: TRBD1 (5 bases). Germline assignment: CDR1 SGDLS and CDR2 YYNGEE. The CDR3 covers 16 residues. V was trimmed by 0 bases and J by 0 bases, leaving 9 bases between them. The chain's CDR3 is CASSVEGKSTNEKLFF. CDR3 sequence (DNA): TGTGCCAGCAGCGTAGAGGGGAAATCAACTAATGAAAAACTGTTTTTT.

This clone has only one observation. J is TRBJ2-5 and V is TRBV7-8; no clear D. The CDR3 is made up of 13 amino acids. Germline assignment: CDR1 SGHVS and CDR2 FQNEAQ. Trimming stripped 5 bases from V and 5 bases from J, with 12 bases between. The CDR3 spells CASSPLARETQYF. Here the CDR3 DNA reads TGTGCCAGCAGCCCCTTAGCACGTGAGACCCAGTACTTC. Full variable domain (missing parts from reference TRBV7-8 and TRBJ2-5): GAGVSQSPRYKVAKRGQDVALRCDPISGHVSLFWYQQALGQGPEFLTYFQNEAQLDKSGLPSDRFFAERPEGSVSTLKIQRTQQEDSAVYLCASSPLARETQYFGPGTRLLVL.

The CDR3 DNA reads as TGTGCCAGCAGCTTGCCGCTCCCAGATACGCAGTATTTT. As protein: CASSLPLPDTQYF. The rearrangement links TRBV13 to TRBJ2-3; D gene ambiguous. The CDR3 extends over 13 amino acids. Trimming shortened V by 3 bases and J by 4 bases, and 8 bases separated the two germline ends. Germline CDR1 PRHDT, CDR2 FYEKMQ (reference sequence).

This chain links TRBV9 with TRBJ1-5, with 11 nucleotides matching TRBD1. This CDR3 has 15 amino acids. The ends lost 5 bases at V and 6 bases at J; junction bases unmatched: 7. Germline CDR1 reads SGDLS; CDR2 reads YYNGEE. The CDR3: CASSYGQGAGQPQHF. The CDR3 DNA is TGTGCCAGCAGTTACGGACAGGGGGCCGGTCAGCCCCAGCATTTT.

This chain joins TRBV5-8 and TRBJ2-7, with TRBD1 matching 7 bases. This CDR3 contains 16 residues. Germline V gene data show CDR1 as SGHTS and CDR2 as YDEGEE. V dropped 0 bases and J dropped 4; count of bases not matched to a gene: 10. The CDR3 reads CASSLGPPGQVYEQYF. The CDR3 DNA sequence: TGTGCCAGCAGCTTGGGCCCCCCTGGACAGGTTTACGAGCAGTACTTC.

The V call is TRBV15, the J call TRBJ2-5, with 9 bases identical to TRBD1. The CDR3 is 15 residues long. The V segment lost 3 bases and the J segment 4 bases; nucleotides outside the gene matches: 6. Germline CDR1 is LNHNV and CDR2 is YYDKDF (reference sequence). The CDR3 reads CATSSPGQGLETQYF. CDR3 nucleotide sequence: TGTGCCACCAGCAGCCCCGGACAGGGGTTAGAGACCCAGTACTTC.

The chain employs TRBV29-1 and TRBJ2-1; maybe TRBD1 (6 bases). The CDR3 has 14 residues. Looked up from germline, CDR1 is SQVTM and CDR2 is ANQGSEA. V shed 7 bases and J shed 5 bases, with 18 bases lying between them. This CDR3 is CSASGVRVDNEQFF. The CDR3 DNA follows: TGCAGCGCATCAGGGGTCAGGGTCGACAATGAGCAGTTCTTC.